This entry is about one TCR beta chain. Its antigen is unknown. This specimen comes from a study of shared clonotypes between healthy human individuals. Notes on the study in general: Researchers sampled blood only, noting tissue repertoires likely differ. Of the naive CD4 clonotypes, roughly 5.5% were shared across several donors.

Germline CDR1 reads LNHNV; CDR2 reads YYDKDF (reference sequence). This CDR3 comprises 12 residues. The germline V and J ends were trimmed by 11 bases and 4 bases, with 14 bases remaining between them. It was across several immunoSEQ plates that each subset's genomic DNA was evenly split. The table came from immunoSEQ multiplex PCR; TCRdb's copy has only in-frame clones and leaves some out. Here the sample spans millions of clones, around 90% being singletons. Sample: naive CD4+ T cells sorted from blood. Subset specified: CD45RA+ positively selected. The sequence came from a man between 18 and 29 years old in good health. This chain uses TRBV15 with TRBJ2-5; D is undetermined. Here the CDR3 DNA reads TGTGCCCCCAAGGCTCCCGGAGAGACCCAGTACTTC. Translation: CAPKAPGETQYF.